What follows are 8 T cell receptor beta chains derived from one specimen sequenced in a study of blood T cell repertoires in COVID-19. Libraries were prepared by immunoSEQ multiplex PCR; TCRdb keeps only in-frame clonotypes and omits some of them. The data hold roughly 230,000 clones, with 65% to 90% observed a single time. The specimen sequenced was peripheral blood. These receptors were collected from a woman aged 45-60 years with acute or convalescent COVID-19.

The V gene is TRBV18, the J gene TRBJ1-1; D is undetermined. This CDR3 is built from 12 residues. Trimming took off 3 bases at V and 8 bases at J, with 10 bases between the two ends. Germline V CDR1 and CDR2: KGHSH, LQKENI. The CDR3 region has the DNA TGTGCCAGCTCACCGGTCGAGACAGAAGCTTTCTTT. Translated, it gives CASSPVETEAFF.

The chain combines TRBV12-5 with TRBJ1-4; 8 bases match TRBD1. The V gene end was trimmed by 2 bases and the J gene end by 7 bases; junction bases not matched to a gene: 12. The CDR3 spans 17 residues. The germline CDR1 and CDR2 sequences are LGHNT and FRNRAP. The CDR3 spells CASGLPHRGDGCEKLFF. The CDR3 nucleotides read TGTGCTAGTGGTTTGCCTCACAGGGGGGACGGCTGTGAAAAACTGTTTTTT.

A single count supports this clone. CDR3 sequence (DNA): TGTGCCAGCAGTTCAACATATAGCCTGAGGGTTAACATTCAGTACTTC. Translation gives CASSSTYSLRVNIQYF. The V gene is TRBV27, the J gene TRBJ2-4, with D possibly TRBD2 on 5 matching bases. The CDR3 sequence is 16 residues long. Trimming shortened V by 4 bases and J by 7 bases, and 20 bases separated the two germline ends. The germline gives CDR1 MNHEY, CDR2 SMNVEV (reference sequence).

This CDR3 is CASSQGQAYSYNSPLHF. The CDR3 DNA sequence: TGCGCCAGCAGCCAAGGGCAGGCTTACAGCTATAATTCACCCCTCCACTTT. The chain employs TRBV4-1 and TRBJ1-6; D ambiguous. The CDR3 extends over 17 amino acids. Trimming left V 1 base short and J 3 bases short, with 13 bases between. Looked up from germline, CDR1 is MGHRA and CDR2 is YSYEKL.

The chain has TRBV5-4 and TRBJ2-7, with 8 positions matching TRBD1. The CDR3 is 15 amino acids. The J segment lost 3 bases and the V segment lost 4 bases, leaving 9 bases of the junction unmatched. In germline, CDR1 is SGHNT, CDR2 YYREEE (reference sequence). DNA for the CDR3: TGTGCCAGCAGCACCCGGACAGGGCCTCGCTACGAGCAGTACTTC. It codes for CASSTRTGPRYEQYF. Based on the CDR3 plus reference TRBV5-4 and TRBJ2-7, the full variable domain is ETGVTQSPTHLIKTRGQQVTLRCSSQSGHNTVSWYQQALGQGPQFIFQYYREEENGRGNFPPRFSGLQFPNYSSELNVNALELDDSALYLCASSTRTGPRYEQYFGPGTRLTVT.

This rearrangement joins TRBV7-8 to TRBJ2-1; 7 positions match TRBD2. From germline, CDR1 is SGHVS and CDR2 FQNEAQ. Germline trimming cut 1 base from V and 1 base from J; bases unmatched to any gene: 4. The CDR3 consists of 16 residues. This chain's CDR3 is CASSLDSGWSYNEQFF. DNA for the CDR3: TGTGCCAGCAGCTTAGATAGCGGGTGGTCCTACAATGAGCAGTTCTTC.

CDR3 in DNA: TGTGCCAGTACCCGCGGGAACGAATACAATGAGCAGTTCTTC. Protein: CASTRGNEYNEQFF. The chain recombines TRBV19 with TRBJ2-1, with D perhaps matching TRBD2 (6 bases). This CDR3 is built from 14 residues. V shed 7 bases and J shed 4 bases, with 14 bases lying between them. Per the germline V gene, CDR1 is LNHDA and CDR2 is SQIVND (reference sequence).

The rearrangement joins TRBV15 to TRBJ1-2; 9 bases map to TRBD1. Germline V gene sequence: CDR1 LNHNV, CDR2 YYDKDF (reference sequence). V was pared by 1 base and J by 4 bases, with 7 bases of the junction left unmatched. The CDR3 runs 16 residues. CDR3 residues: CATSRGGDRVGYGYTF. The DNA of the CDR3 is TGTGCCACCAGCAGAGGAGGGGACAGGGTGGGCTATGGCTACACCTTC.